This T cell receptor beta chain came from a study of cytomegalovirus exposure and HLA in healthy donors. Findings and limits, study-wide: Presence/absence analyses took donor sequencing depth as roughly uniform. Using the classifier, cytomegalovirus status was reportedly diagnosed with high specificity and sensitivity.

PCR was performed using 60 Vbeta and 13 Jbeta primers. Assay: immunoSEQ multiplex PCR; the TCRdb copy retains only in-frame clones and omits some. The sample contains 80,000 to 100,000 clones, 73% of which appear only once. Among the donors, all were healthy bone marrow donors. Donors were nominally healthy when sampled, though unrecorded immune exposures were likely. On this clone: Its cognate antigen is unknown.

Germline CDR1 is SEHNR and CDR2 is FQNEAQ (reference sequence). J gave up 6 bases and V 7 bases, and 6 bases lay outside the gene matches. The length of the CDR3 is 14 residues. The clonotype originates from a middle-aged man in good health and CMV-seronegative. The chain couples TRBV7-9 to TRBJ1-6, with 7 bases fitting TRBD1. The source material was PBMCs. The CDR3 protein is CASTTTGINSPLHF. CDR3 nucleotide sequence: TGTGCCAGCACCACGACAGGGATTAATTCACCCCTCCACTTT.